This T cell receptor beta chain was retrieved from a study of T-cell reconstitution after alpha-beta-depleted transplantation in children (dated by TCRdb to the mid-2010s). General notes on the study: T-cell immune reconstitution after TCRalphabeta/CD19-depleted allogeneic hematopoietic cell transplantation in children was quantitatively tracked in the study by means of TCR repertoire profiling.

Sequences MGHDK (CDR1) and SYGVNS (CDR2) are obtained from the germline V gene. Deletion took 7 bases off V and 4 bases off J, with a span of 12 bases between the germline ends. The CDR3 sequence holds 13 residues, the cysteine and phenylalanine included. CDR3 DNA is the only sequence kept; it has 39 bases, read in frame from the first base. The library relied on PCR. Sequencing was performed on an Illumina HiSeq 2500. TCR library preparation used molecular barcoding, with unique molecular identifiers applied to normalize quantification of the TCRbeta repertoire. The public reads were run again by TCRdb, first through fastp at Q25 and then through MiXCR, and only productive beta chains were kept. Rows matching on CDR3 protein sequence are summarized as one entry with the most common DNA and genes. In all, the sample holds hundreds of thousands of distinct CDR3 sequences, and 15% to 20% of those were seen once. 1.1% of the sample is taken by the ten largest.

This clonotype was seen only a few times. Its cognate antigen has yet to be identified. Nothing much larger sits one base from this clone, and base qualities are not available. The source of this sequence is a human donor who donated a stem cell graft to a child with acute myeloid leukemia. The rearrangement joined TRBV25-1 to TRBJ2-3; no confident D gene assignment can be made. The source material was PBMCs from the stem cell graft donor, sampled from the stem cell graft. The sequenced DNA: TGTGCCAGCACCCATTTCCAGGCAGATACGCAGTATTTT. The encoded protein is CASTHFQADTQYF.